This is a list of T cell receptor beta chains from one sample in a study of shared clonotypes between healthy human individuals. The assay was immunoSEQ multiplex PCR, and TCRdb's table has in-frame clones only and misses some. Among a few million clones listed, approximately 90% were seen once. Sequencing was done on a sample of naive CD4+ T cells sorted from blood. The receptors stem from a man aged 18-30 years in good health. The CDR3 runs from the conserved cysteine through the conserved F or W. A D gene is named only where the DNA matches it firmly. Clone size is stated in some rows and not others, as once, few, many or a class when expanded.

j_call	v_call	d_call	clone_size	cdr3_length	cdr3_aa	cdr3_nt
TRBJ2-4	TRBV7-2	.	once	15	CASSLAGAPKNIQYF	TGTGCCAGCAGCTTAGCGGGGGCCCCCAAAAACATTCAGTACTTC
TRBJ2-5	TRBV5-1	TRBD2	.	14	CASSHSGSLETQYF	TGCGCCAGCAGCCATAGCGGGAGTCTGGAGACCCAGTACTTC
TRBJ1-1	TRBV5-1	.	.	14	CASSLAGVRTEAFF	TGCGCCAGCAGCTTGGCGGGGGTTAGGACTGAAGCTTTCTTT
TRBJ2-5	TRBV6-6	.	.	15	CASSYRGEIQETQYF	TGTGCCAGCAGTTACAGGGGTGAGATACAAGAGACCCAGTACTTC
TRBJ2-7	TRBV2	.	few	13	CASLPPRGYEQYF	TGTGCCAGCCTGCCCCCGCGGGGTTACGAGCAGTACTTC
TRBJ1-6	TRBV5-5	.	.	18	CASSLRVVQGMYNSPLHF	TGTGCCAGCAGCTTGAGAGTTGTCCAGGGGATGTATAATTCACCCCTCCACTTT
TRBJ2-2	TRBV2	.	.	13	CASSEIRGGELFF	TGTGCCAGCAGTGAAATCCGGGGGGGGGAGCTGTTTTTT
TRBJ1-5	TRBV19	.	.	13	CASTRDGNQPQHF	TGTGCCAGTACCAGGGACGGAAATCAGCCCCAGCATTTT
TRBJ2-7	TRBV28	.	.	12	CASSYLPYEQYF	TGTGCCAGCAGTTATCTCCCCTACGAGCAGTACTTC
TRBJ1-5	TRBV6-4	TRBD1	.	20	CASSDSKPRDRGRWDQPQHF	TGTGCCAGCAGTGACTCGAAACCCCGGGACAGGGGGCGGTGGGATCAGCCCCAGCATTTT
TRBJ1-5	TRBV6-4	.	.	14	CASSETGFGQPQHF	TGTGCCAGCAGCGAGACGGGGTTCGGTCAGCCCCAGCATTTT
TRBJ2-7	TRBV9	.	.	15	CASSPQRAGNYEQYF	TGTGCCAGCAGCCCTCAAAGGGCAGGAAACTACGAGCAGTACTTC
TRBJ2-7	TRBV11-2	.	.	12	CASSPDDYEQYF	TGTGCCAGCAGCCCTGACGACTACGAGCAGTACTTC
TRBJ2-3	TRBV7-2	.	.	13	CASSPPYTDTQYF	TGTGCCAGCAGCCCCCCCTACACAGATACGCAGTATTTT
TRBJ1-2	TRBV19	.	.	11	CASSAPPSYTF	TGTGCCAGTAGTGCGCCCCCGAGCTACACCTTC
TRBJ2-3	TRBV7-2	TRBD2	.	17	CASSARLAGGGTDTQYF	TGTGCCAGCAGCGCAAGACTAGCGGGGGGGGGCACAGATACGCAGTATTTT
TRBJ2-2	TRBV18	.	.	12	CASSLATGELFF	TGTGCCAGCTCACTCGCCACCGGGGAGCTGTTTTTT
TRBJ1-6	TRBV6-1	.	.	15	CASSEITGVNSPLHF	TGTGCCAGCAGTGAAATTACGGGGGTGAATTCACCCCTCCACTTT
TRBJ2-5	TRBV30	.	.	11	CAWSAEQTQYF	TGTGCCTGGAGTGCAGAGCAGACCCAGTACTTC
TRBJ2-7	TRBV6-1	.	once	13	CASSTIQGTEQYF	TGTGCCAGCAGCACAATCCAGGGAACCGAGCAGTACTTC
TRBJ2-3	TRBV10-3	TRBD2	.	17	CAISGRGLAGGTDTQYF	TGTGCCATCAGTGGACGTGGACTAGCGGGAGGGACAGATACGCAGTATTTT
TRBJ2-7	TRBV10-1	.	few	11	CASTRGGEQYF	TGCGCCAGCACGAGGGGTGGCGAGCAGTACTTC
TRBJ2-5	TRBV5-4	.	.	15	CASSLGTKGQETQYF	TGTGCCAGCAGCTTGGGGACCAAAGGCCAAGAGACCCAGTACTTC
TRBJ2-1	TRBV30	.	.	13	CACSPRGNNEQFF	TGTGCCTGTTCTCCGCGCGGGAATAATGAGCAGTTCTTC
TRBJ2-1	TRBV5-1	TRBD2	once	16	CASSPGTSGRGDEQFF	TGCGCCAGCAGCCCGGGGACTAGCGGGAGGGGGGATGAGCAGTTCTTC
TRBJ1-1	TRBV6-5	.	.	15	CASSPGVLGDTEAFF	TGTGCCAGCAGTCCGGGCGTTTTGGGGGACACTGAAGCTTTCTTT
TRBJ2-5	TRBV18	TRBD2	.	18	CASSPTTFGLAGQETQYF	TGTGCCAGCTCACCCACCACTTTTGGGCTAGCGGGGCAAGAGACCCAGTACTTC
TRBJ2-7	TRBV6-5	.	once	13	CASSWGDRYEQYF	TGTGCCAGCAGTTGGGGGGATCGGTACGAGCAGTACTTC
TRBJ2-2	TRBV2	TRBD2	.	17	CASSEYVVAGFPGELFF	TGTGCCAGCAGTGAATACGTCGTAGCGGGGTTTCCCGGGGAGCTGTTTTTT
TRBJ2-7	TRBV6-5	.	.	12	CASMSSSYEQYF	TGTGCCAGCATGTCTAGCTCCTACGAGCAGTACTTC
TRBJ2-7	TRBV4-2	.	once	15	CASSPGVSGYYEQYF	TGTGCCAGCAGCCCAGGGGTTAGCGGGTACTACGAGCAGTACTTC
TRBJ1-5	TRBV6-5	.	.	16	CASSYSSGGVNQPQHF	TGTGCCAGCAGTTACTCCTCCGGGGGGGTCAATCAGCCCCAGCATTTT
TRBJ2-2	TRBV5-1	.	.	16	CASRVGSAGVTGELFF	TGCGCCAGCAGGGTCGGGAGTGCAGGCGTCACCGGGGAGCTGTTTTTT
TRBJ2-3	TRBV10-3	TRBD1	.	14	CAINGDRRTDTQYF	TGTGCCATCAACGGGGACAGGAGAACAGATACGCAGTATTTT
TRBJ2-7	TRBV11-2	.	.	13	CASSLDRVYEQYF	TGTGCCAGCAGCTTAGACAGGGTCTACGAGCAGTACTTC
TRBJ1-5	TRBV30	.	.	14	CAWSVRSVSQPQHF	TGTGCCTGGAGTGTAAGGTCAGTTTCTCAGCCCCAGCATTTT
TRBJ1-1	TRBV11-2	.	.	16	CASQRAAYYMNTEAFF	TGTGCCAGCCAACGGGCGGCTTACTACATGAACACTGAAGCTTTCTTT
TRBJ1-2	TRBV29-1	TRBD1	.	15	CSVDPGTGGFYGYTF	TGCAGCGTCGACCCCGGGACAGGGGGATTCTATGGCTACACCTTC
TRBJ2-7	TRBV27	.	.	16	CASRSFGRQGPYEQYF	TGTGCCAGCAGGTCTTTCGGGAGGCAGGGGCCCTACGAGCAGTACTTC
TRBJ2-2	TRBV6-1	.	.	14	CASRSNRETGELFF	TGTGCCAGCAGATCAAACAGGGAAACCGGGGAGCTGTTTTTT
TRBJ2-7	TRBV7-9	TRBD2	.	16	CASTRVGGRGSYEQYF	TGTGCCAGCACGAGGGTAGGCGGGAGAGGCTCCTACGAGCAGTACTTC
TRBJ2-2	TRBV18	.	.	13	CASSSLPTGELFF	TGTGCCAGCTCATCGCTACCGACAGGGGAGCTGTTTTTT
TRBJ2-7	TRBV30	TRBD2	.	17	CAWSVQLGTTSFLPEYF	TGTGCCTGGAGTGTACAATTGGGGACTACCTCTTTTTTACCGGAGTACTTC
TRBJ1-2	TRBV11-2	.	.	15	CASSLGPREVYGYTF	TGTGCCAGCAGCCTAGGGCCCAGGGAAGTTTATGGCTACACCTTC
TRBJ1-1	TRBV13	TRBD1	.	17	CASSSRDRGRGPTEAFF	TGTGCCAGCAGCTCCCGGGACAGGGGGCGCGGTCCCACTGAAGCTTTCTTT
TRBJ1-2	TRBV27	TRBD1	.	13	CASSKGGTGGYTF	TGTGCCAGCAGTAAAGGGGGGACAGGAGGCTACACCTTC
TRBJ2-5	TRBV7-9	TRBD2	once	16	CASSLGPSGGEETQYF	TGTGCCAGCAGCTTAGGGCCTAGCGGGGGTGAAGAGACCCAGTACTTC
TRBJ2-7	TRBV7-8	TRBD2	.	16	CASSPRGLAGSYEQYF	TGTGCCAGCAGCCCCAGAGGCCTAGCGGGGAGCTACGAGCAGTACTTC
TRBJ1-4	TRBV6-1	TRBD1	.	15	CASSERSDRGEKLFF	TGTGCCAGCAGTGAAAGGTCCGACAGGGGTGAAAAACTGTTTTTT
TRBJ2-1	TRBV12-5	TRBD2	once	15	CASGLGTSGHNEQFF	TGTGCTAGTGGTTTGGGGACTAGCGGCCACAATGAGCAGTTCTTC
TRBJ1-2	TRBV5-5	.	.	15	CASSLVTGGRDGYTF	TGTGCCAGCAGCTTGGTTACCGGAGGGAGGGATGGCTACACCTTC
TRBJ2-7	TRBV27	.	.	14	CASSGTTSSYEQYF	TGTGCCAGCAGCGGGACAACTAGCTCCTACGAGCAGTACTTC
TRBJ1-2	TRBV28	.	.	16	CASSLPSGTANYGYTF	TGTGCCAGCAGTTTACCTTCAGGGACCGCTAACTATGGCTACACCTTC
TRBJ2-7	TRBV2	TRBD2	.	16	CASSETFLAGSYEQYF	TGTGCCAGCAGTGAAACGTTTCTAGCGGGGTCCTACGAGCAGTACTTC
TRBJ2-2	TRBV5-1	.	.	13	CASSLRTGGELFF	TGCGCCAGCAGCCTCCGTACGGGCGGGGAGCTGTTTTTT
TRBJ2-3	TRBV5-1	TRBD2	once	18	CASSSGLAGVLSTDTQYF	TGCGCCAGCAGCTCGGGACTAGCGGGAGTATTAAGCACAGATACGCAGTATTTT
TRBJ2-3	TRBV5-1	TRBD2	.	15	CASGESGLGTDTQYF	TGCGCCAGCGGGGAATCGGGACTAGGCACAGATACGCAGTATTTT
TRBJ2-5	TRBV7-7	.	.	12	CASSEPGETQYF	TGTGCTAGCAGCGAACCCGGAGAGACCCAGTACTTC
TRBJ2-1	TRBV7-2	.	.	13	CASSQGGYNEQFF	TGTGCCAGCTCTCAGGGTGGTTACAATGAGCAGTTCTTC
TRBJ1-1	TRBV7-2	TRBD1	.	15	CASSSGTGRNTEAFF	TGTGCCAGCAGCTCGGGGACAGGGAGGAACACTGAAGCTTTCTTT